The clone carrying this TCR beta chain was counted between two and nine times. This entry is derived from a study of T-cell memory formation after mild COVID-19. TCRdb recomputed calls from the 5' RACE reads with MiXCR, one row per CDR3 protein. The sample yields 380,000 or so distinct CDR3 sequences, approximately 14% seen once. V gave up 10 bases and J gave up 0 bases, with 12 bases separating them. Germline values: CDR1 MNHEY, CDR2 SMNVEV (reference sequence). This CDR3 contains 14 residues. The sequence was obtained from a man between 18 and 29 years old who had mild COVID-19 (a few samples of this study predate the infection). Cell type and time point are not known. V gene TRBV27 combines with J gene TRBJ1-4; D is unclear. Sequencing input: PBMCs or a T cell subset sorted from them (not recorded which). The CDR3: CATRRASTNEKLFF. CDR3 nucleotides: TGTGCCACCAGGCGGGCCTCAACTAATGAAAAACTGTTTTTT.